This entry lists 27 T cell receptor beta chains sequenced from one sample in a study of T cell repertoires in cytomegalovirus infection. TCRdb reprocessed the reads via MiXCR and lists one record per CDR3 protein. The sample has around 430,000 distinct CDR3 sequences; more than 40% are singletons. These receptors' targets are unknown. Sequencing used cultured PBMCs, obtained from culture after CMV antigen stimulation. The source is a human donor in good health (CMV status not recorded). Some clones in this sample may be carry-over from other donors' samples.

CDR3 bases: TGCAGTCCCAAGCGGGGGGGGGGATTATATACGCAGTATTTT. Its protein product is CSPKRGGGLYTQYF. The gene calls are TRBV20-1 and TRBJ2-3; 10 positions match TRBD2. In germline, CDR1 is DFQATT, CDR2 SNEGSKA (reference sequence). The CDR3 covers 14 residues. The V gene end was trimmed by 8 bases and the J gene end by 7 bases; junction bases not matched to a gene: 12.

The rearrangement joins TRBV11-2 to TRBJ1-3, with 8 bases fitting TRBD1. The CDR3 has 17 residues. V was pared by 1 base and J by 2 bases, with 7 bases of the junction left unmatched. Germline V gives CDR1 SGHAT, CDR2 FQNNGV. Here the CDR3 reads CASSLVWDRRAGNTIYF. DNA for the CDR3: TGTGCCAGCAGCTTAGTATGGGACAGGAGGGCTGGAAACACCATATATTTT.

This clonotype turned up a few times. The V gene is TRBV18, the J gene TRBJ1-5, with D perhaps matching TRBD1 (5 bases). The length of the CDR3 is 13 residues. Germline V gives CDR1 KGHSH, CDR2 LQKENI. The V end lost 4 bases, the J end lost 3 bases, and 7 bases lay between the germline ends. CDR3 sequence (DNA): TGTGCCAGCTCACGGGACCTCAATCAGCCCCAGCATTTT. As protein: CASSRDLNQPQHF.

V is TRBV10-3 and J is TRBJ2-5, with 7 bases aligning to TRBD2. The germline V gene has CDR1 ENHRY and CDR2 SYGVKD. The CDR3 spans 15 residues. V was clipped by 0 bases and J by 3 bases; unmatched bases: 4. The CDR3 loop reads CAISESYSGEETQYF. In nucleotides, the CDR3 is TGTGCCATCAGTGAGTCGTACAGCGGGGAAGAGACCCAGTACTTC.

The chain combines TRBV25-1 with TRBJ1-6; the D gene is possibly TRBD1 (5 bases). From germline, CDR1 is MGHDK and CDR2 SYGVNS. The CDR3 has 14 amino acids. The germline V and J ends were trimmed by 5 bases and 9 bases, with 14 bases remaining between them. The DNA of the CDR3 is TGTGCCAGCAGTTTAGGGGAGGAGGGTTCACCCCTCCACTTT. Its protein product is CASSLGEEGSPLHF.

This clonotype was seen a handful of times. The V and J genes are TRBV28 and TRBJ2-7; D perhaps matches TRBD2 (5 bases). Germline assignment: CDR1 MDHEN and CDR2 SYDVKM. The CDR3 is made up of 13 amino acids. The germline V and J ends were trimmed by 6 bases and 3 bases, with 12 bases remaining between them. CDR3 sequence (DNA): TGTGCCAGCAGCCCGTTGAGGGTCTACGAGCAGTACTTC. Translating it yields CASSPLRVYEQYF.

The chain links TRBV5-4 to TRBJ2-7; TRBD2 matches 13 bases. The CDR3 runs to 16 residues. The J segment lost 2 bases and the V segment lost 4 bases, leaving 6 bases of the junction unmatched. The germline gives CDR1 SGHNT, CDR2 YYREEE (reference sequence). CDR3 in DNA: TGTGCCAGCAGCCGGACTAGCGGGAGACCTCCCTACGAGCAGTACTTC. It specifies CASSRTSGRPPYEQYF.

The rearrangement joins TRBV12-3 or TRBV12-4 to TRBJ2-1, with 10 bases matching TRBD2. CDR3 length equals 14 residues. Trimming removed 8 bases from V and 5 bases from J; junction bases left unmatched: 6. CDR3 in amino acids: CASAVSGRHNEQFF. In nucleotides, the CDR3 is TGTGCCAGCGCTGTTAGCGGGAGGCACAATGAGCAGTTCTTC.

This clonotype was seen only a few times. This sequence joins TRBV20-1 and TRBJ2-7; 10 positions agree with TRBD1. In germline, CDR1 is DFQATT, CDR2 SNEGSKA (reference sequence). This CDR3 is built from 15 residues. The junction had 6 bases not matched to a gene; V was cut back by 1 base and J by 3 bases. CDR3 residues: CSARAPRTGGYEQYF. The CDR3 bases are TGCAGTGCTAGAGCCCCCCGGACAGGGGGCTACGAGCAGTACTTC.

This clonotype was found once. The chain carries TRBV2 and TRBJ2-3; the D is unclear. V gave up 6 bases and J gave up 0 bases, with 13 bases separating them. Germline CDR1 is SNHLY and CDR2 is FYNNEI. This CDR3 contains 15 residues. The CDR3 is CASRSTGMSTDTQYF. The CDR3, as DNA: TGTGCCAGCAGATCGACTGGGATGAGCACAGATACGCAGTATTTT.

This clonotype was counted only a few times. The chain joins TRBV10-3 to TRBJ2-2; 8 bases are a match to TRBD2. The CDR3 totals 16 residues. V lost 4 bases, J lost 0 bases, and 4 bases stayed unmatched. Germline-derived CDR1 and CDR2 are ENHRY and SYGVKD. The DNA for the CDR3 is TGTGCCATCAGTGGGACTAGCCTAACGAACACCGGGGAGCTGTTTTTT. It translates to CAISGTSLTNTGELFF.

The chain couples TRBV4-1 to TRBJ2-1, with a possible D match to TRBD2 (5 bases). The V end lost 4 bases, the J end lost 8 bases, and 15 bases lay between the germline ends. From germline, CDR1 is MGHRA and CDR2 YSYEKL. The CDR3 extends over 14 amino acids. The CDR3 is CASSRGPLGDEQFF. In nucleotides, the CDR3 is TGCGCCAGCAGCCGCGGGCCCCTCGGGGATGAGCAGTTCTTC.

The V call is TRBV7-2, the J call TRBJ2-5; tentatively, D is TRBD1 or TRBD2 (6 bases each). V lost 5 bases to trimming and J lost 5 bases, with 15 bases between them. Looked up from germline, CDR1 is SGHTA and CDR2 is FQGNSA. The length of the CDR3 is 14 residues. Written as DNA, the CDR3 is TGTGCCAGCAGCGCCCGGTGGGGGGCTGAGACCCAGTACTTC. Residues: CASSARWGAETQYF.

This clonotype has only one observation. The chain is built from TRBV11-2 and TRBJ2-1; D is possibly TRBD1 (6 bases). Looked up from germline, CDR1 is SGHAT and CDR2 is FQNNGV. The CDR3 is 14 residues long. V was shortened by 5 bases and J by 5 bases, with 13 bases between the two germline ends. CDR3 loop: CASSPSDRNNEQFF. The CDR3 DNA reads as TGTGCCAGCAGCCCGTCGGACAGAAACAATGAGCAGTTCTTC.

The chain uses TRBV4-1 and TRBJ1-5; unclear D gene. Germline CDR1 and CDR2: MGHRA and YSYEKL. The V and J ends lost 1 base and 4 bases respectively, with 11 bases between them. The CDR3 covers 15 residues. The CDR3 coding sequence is TGCGCCAGCAGCCAAGTATGGACCAGTAATCAGCCCCAGCATTTT. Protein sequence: CASSQVWTSNQPQHF.

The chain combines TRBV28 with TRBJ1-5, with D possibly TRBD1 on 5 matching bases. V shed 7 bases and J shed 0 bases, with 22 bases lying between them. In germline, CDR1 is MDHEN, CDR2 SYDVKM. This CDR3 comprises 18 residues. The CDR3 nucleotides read TGTGCCAGCACTCGGATGACAGACCGATTTTATAGCAATCAGCCCCAGCATTTT. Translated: CASTRMTDRFYSNQPQHF. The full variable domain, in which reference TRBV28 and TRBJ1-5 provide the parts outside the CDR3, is DVKVTQSSRYLVKRTGEKVFLECVQDMDHENMFWYRQDPGLGLRLIYFSYDVKMKEKGDIPEGYSVSREKKERFSLILESASTNQTSMYLCASTRMTDRFYSNQPQHFGDGTRLSIL.

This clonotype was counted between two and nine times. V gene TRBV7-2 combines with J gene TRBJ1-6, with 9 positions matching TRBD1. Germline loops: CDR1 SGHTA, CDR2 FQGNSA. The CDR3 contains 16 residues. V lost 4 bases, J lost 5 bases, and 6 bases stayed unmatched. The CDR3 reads CASSSRDRVHNSPLHF. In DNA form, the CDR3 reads TGTGCCAGCAGCTCCCGGGACAGGGTGCATAATTCACCCCTCCACTTT. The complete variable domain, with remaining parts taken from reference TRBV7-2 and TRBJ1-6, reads GAGVSQSPSNKVTEKGKDVELRCDPISGHTALYWYRQSLGQGLEFLIYFQGNSAPDKSGLPSDRFSAERTGGSVSTLTIQRTQQEDSAVYLCASSSRDRVHNSPLHFGNGTRLTVT.

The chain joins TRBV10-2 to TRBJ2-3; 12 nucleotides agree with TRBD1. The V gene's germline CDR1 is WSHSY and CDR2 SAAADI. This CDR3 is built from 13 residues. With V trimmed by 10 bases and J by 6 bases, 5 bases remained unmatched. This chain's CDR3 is CATRDRGRDTQYF. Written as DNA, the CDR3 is TGCGCCACCAGGGACAGGGGGCGCGATACGCAGTATTTT.

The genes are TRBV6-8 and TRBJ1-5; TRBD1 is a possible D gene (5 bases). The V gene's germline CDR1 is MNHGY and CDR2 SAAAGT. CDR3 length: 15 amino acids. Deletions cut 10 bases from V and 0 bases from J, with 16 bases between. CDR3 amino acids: CATAYTGYSNQPQHF. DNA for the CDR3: TGTGCCACCGCTTATACAGGATATAGCAATCAGCCCCAGCATTTT.

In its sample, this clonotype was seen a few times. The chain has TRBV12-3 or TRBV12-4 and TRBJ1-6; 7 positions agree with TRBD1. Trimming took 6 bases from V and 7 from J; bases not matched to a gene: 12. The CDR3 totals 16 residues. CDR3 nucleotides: TGTGCCAGCAGCCCCTCAGGGGGATATAAGAATTCACCCCTCCACTTT. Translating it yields CASSPSGGYKNSPLHF.

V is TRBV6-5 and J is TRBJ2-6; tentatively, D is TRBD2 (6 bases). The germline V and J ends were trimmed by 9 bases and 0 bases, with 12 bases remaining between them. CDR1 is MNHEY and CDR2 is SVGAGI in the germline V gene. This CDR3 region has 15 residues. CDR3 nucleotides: TGTGCCAGGGAGGGAGAAGTCTCTGGGGCCAACGTCCTGACTTTC. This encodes CAREGEVSGANVLTF.

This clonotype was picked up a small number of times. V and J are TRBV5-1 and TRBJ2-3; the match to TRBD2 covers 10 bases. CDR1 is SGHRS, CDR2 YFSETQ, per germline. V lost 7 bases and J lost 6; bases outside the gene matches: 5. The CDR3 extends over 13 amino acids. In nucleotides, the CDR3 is TGCGCCAGCGGACTAGCGGCTTTTGATACGCAGTATTTT. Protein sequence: CASGLAAFDTQYF.

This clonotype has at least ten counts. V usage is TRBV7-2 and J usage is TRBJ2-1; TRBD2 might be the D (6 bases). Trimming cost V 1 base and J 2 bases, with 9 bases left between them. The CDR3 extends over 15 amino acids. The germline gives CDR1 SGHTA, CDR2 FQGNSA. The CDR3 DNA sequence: TGTGCCAGCAGCTTAGTGGGGGGAGCCTACAATGAGCAGTTCTTC. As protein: CASSLVGGAYNEQFF.

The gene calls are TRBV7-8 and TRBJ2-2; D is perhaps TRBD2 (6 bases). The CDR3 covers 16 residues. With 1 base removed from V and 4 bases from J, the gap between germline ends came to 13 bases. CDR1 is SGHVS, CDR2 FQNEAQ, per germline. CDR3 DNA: TGTGCCAGCAGCTTAGTGCGGGAATGGGGCACCGGGGAGCTGTTTTTT. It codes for CASSLVREWGTGELFF.

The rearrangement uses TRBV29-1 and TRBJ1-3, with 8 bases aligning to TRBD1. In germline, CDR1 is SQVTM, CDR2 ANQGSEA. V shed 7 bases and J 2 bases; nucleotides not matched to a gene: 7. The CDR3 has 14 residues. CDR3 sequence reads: CSAQATGAGNTIYF. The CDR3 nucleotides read TGCAGCGCCCAAGCGACAGGGGCTGGAAACACCATATATTTT.

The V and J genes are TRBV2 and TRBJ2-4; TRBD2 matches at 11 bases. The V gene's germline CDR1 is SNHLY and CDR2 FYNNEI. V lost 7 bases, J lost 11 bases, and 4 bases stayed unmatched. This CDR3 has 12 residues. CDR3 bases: TGTGCCAGCAAACTAGCGGGAGAGGTTCAGTACTTC. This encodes CASKLAGEVQYF.

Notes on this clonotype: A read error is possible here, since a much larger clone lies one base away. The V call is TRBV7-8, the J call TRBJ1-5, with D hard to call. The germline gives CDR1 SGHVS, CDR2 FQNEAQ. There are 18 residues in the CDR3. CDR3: CASRLVSRGEYSNQPQHF. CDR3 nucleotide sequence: TGTGCCAGCAGATTAGTTTCCCGCGGGGAATATAGCAATCAGCCCCAGCATTTT.